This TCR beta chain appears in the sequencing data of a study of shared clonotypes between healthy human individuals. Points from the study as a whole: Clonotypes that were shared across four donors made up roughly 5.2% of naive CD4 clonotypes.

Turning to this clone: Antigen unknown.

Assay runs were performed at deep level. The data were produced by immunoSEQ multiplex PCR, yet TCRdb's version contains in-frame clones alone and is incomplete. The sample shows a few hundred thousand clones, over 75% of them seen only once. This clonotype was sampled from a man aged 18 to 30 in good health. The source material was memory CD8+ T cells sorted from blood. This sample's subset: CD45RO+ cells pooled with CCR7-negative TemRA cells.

The CDR3 loop is CASSFPPGTGTGELFF. DNA for the CDR3: TGTGCCAGCAGCTTTCCTCCCGGGACAGGGACCGGGGAGCTGTTTTTT. This chain joins TRBV11-3 and TRBJ2-2, with 9 positions matching TRBD1. The ends lost 3 bases at V and 5 bases at J; junction bases unmatched: 7. CDR1 and CDR2 from the germline V gene are SGHNT and YENEEA. The CDR3 length is 16 residues.